These T cell receptor beta chains were read from a single sample in a study of spatial heterogeneity in lung cancer. TCRdb reanalysed the 5' RACE reads using MiXCR and keeps one entry per CDR3 protein. The sample lists roughly 82,000 distinct CDR3 sequences, over 9.5% occurring once. This sample comprised PBMCs, obtained at surgery. All receptors come from a male donor with early-stage non-small cell lung cancer. Each CDR3 is given with its conserved first and last residue. Expanded clones get a size class; other rows say once, few or many, or leave the size out.

j_call | clone_size | v_call | cdr3_aa
TRBJ2-7 | - | TRBV6-4 | CASSEGPQNEQYF
TRBJ2-1 | - | TRBV18 | CASSPPGQFNEQFF
TRBJ2-4 | - | TRBV20-1 | CSAREQGIQYF
TRBJ2-3 | - | TRBV29-1 | CSVTTGAAGTLYF
TRBJ2-7 | - | TRBV5-8 | CASSLWQGTRPGNEQYF
TRBJ1-2 | few | TRBV3-1 | CASSQAGNGYTF
TRBJ2-1 | - | TRBV5-1 | CASSLTGTGRNEQFF
TRBJ2-4 | - | TRBV19 | CASSIQGPGDIQYF
TRBJ1-5 | - | TRBV10-3 | CAISREGNQPQHF
TRBJ1-2 | - | TRBV10-2 | CASSGRRTHNYGYTF
TRBJ2-2 | few | TRBV12-3/TRBV12-4 | CASSQLQGRSRELFF
TRBJ2-1 | few | TRBV7-3 | CASSSKKGAGNEQFF
TRBJ2-1 | - | TRBV19 | CASRRQGRNEQFF
TRBJ1-2 | few | TRBV5-1 | CASSPDPDNYGYTF
TRBJ1-2 | few | TRBV30 | CAWSVQPYGYTF
TRBJ2-3 | few | TRBV4-2 | CASSPTPESDTQYF
TRBJ1-6 | few | TRBV7-8 | CASGTPGVPLHF
TRBJ2-5 | - | TRBV7-2 | CASSLGVRTSGETQYF
TRBJ1-2 | - | TRBV25-1 | CASSEVANRANYGYTF
TRBJ2-1 | - | TRBV4-1 | CASSQDRRLANEQFF
TRBJ2-7 | few | TRBV20-1 | CSALGGGSYEQYF
TRBJ1-2 | few | TRBV7-8 | CASSQGGTGTSNYGYTF
TRBJ2-5 | many | TRBV20-1 | CSARDLRGPYPHQETQYF
TRBJ1-2 | few | TRBV12-3/TRBV12-4 | CASSFTDSMAYTF
TRBJ2-5 | few | TRBV15 | CATSREYNGVQETQYF
TRBJ1-1 | many | TRBV5-1 | CASSPLTANTEAFF
TRBJ2-7 | - | TRBV7-9 | CASSLDLAGLIYEQYF
TRBJ2-7 | - | TRBV20-1 | CSARGTSGSRSYEQYF
TRBJ2-1 | few | TRBV6-1 | CASSSLGGRIQGEQFF
TRBJ2-6 | few | TRBV7-9 | CASSPTGLANVLTF
TRBJ1-2 | few | TRBV14 | CASSQETGPGFYGYTF
TRBJ1-1 | many | TRBV7-9 | CASSFGLENTEAFF
TRBJ2-7 | - | TRBV2 | CASSSRESYEQYF
TRBJ2-5 | few | TRBV7-3 | CASSLSGTSQETQYF
TRBJ2-3 | few | TRBV29-1 | CSSSGTGPSTDTQYF
TRBJ2-1 | few | TRBV30 | CAWSVQRRGDEQFF
TRBJ1-4 | - | TRBV5-5 | CASSSTGSREKLFF